This T cell receptor beta chain was observed in a study of a mutant IDH1 vaccine in newly diagnosed glioma. Study in general: Treated patients had a mean age of about 37 years and a sex split that was around 60% male and roughly 38% female.

Study observations and caveats: It was 80% to 95% of patients that developed vaccine-induced immune responses.

Time point described: week 47, end of study. Each dose delivered 300 ug of mutant IDH1 20-mer peptide subcutaneously with imiquimod. Here immunoSEQ multiplex PCR was the method, and the copy in TCRdb shows in-frame clones only, minus some. The data show approximately 35,000 clones, roughly 90% seen once. The CDR3 consists of 18 residues. CDR1 and CDR2 from the germline V gene are LGHNA and YSLEER. Trimming pared 0 bases from V and 2 bases from J, leaving 17 bases between. In the case of this clone: As yet, its antigen is unknown.

The chain links TRBV4-3 to TRBJ1-5; D uncertain. The sequence came from a woman in her forties with glioma. Here the sequenced sample was PBMCs, taken from a glioma patient whose treatment included an IDH1 peptide vaccine. In DNA, the CDR3 is TGCGCCAGCAGCCAAGAGGTTCCTCCGGACCGCGGCAATCAGCCCCAGCATTTT. It is translated as CASSQEVPPDRGNQPQHF.